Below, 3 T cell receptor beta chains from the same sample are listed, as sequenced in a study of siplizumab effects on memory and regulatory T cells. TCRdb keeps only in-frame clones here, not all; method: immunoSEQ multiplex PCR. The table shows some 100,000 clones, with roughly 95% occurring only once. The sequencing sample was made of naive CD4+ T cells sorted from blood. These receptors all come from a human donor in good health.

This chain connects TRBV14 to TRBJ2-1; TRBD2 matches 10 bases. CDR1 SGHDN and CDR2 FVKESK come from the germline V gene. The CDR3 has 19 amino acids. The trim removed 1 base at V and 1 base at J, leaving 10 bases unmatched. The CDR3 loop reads CASSQGKERGGPSYNEQFF. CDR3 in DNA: TGTGCCAGCAGCCAAGGGAAGGAGCGGGGGGGCCCATCCTACAATGAGCAGTTCTTC.

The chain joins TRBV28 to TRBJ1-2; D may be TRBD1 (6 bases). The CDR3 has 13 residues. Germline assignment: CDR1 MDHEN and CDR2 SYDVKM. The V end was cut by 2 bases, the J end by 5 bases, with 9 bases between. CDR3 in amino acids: CASSLEQGYGYTF. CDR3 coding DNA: TGTGCCAGCAGTTTAGAACAGGGATATGGCTACACCTTC.

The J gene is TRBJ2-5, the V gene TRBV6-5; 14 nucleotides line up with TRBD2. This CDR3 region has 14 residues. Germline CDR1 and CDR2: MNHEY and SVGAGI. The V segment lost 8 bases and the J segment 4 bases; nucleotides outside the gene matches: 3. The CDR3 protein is CASRGLAGVETQYF. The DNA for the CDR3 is TGTGCCAGCCGGGGACTAGCGGGGGTAGAGACCCAGTACTTC.